One and the same sample provided the 15 T cell receptor beta chains below, sequenced in a study of prognosis after radiotherapy for stage I lung cancer. Genomic DNA served as the source from which two-round multiplex PCR generated TCR beta CDR3 amplicons. Primers were specific to each TRBV and TRBJ gene in first-round PCR. MiXCR, run by TCRdb on the multiplex PCR reads, gives a single entry per CDR3 protein. The top ten hold about 25% of the sample, which has over 30,000 distinct CDR3 sequences, around a quarter seen once. The sample in question was PBMCs, obtained before or after stereotactic body radiation therapy (not recorded which). All receptors come from a donor aged 50 or older with non-small cell lung cancer.

This clonotype was seen repeatedly, ten times or more. The chain has TRBV19 and TRBJ1-5; 10 nucleotides line up with TRBD1. Unmatched junction bases numbered 9, after V lost 7 bases and J lost 0 bases. CDR1 is LNHDA, CDR2 SQIVND, per germline (reference sequence). This CDR3 comprises 17 residues. The CDR3 reads CASTRGQGVYSNQPQHF. Here the CDR3 DNA reads TGTGCCAGTACTCGAGGACAGGGGGTCTATAGCAATCAGCCCCAGCATTTT.

This clonotype was seen only a few times. The V and J genes are TRBV18 and TRBJ2-5; 8 bases match TRBD2. Germline CDR1 KGHSH, CDR2 LQKENI. This CDR3 spans 15 amino acids. J lost 5 bases, V lost 5 bases, and 10 bases had no gene match. CDR3 DNA: TGTGCCAGCTCATACTCATCGACTAGCGATGAGACCCAGTACTTC. This gives the protein CASSYSSTSDETQYF.

This clonotype has at least ten counts. The V gene is TRBV27, the J gene TRBJ2-1; TRBD2 aligns across 8 bases. Germline V gene sequence: CDR1 MNHEY, CDR2 SMNVEV (reference sequence). This CDR3 comprises 21 residues. Trimming cost V 6 bases and J 0 bases; bases outside gene matches: 22. CDR3 protein: CASSSARNSGSYAGSYNEQFF. DNA of the CDR3: TGTGCCAGCAGCAGCGCAAGGAACAGCGGGAGTTACGCGGGCTCCTACAATGAGCAGTTCTTC.

Ten or more counts support this clonotype. This chain joins TRBV28 and TRBJ1-2; 8 bases align to TRBD1. With V trimmed by 3 bases and J by 4 bases, 7 bases remained unmatched. The germline V gene encodes CDR1 MDHEN and CDR2 SYDVKM. The CDR3 consists of 15 residues. CDR3 DNA sequence: TGTGCCAGCAGTTTGGTGGACAGGGAAAGCTATGGCTACACCTTC. This codes for CASSLVDRESYGYTF.

Worth noting for this clonotype: Being one base from a much bigger clone, this may be a read error. V gene TRBV7-2 combines with J gene TRBJ2-1; 12 nucleotides agree with TRBD2. The J segment lost 9 bases and the V segment lost 4 bases, leaving 31 bases of the junction unmatched. The CDR3 loop spans 23 amino acids. Germline V lookup: CDR1 SGHTA, CDR2 FQGNSA. CDR3 residues: CASSSTGTGEPVLAGGRVGEQFF. CDR3 nucleotides: TGTGCCAGCAGCTCCACCGGGACAGGGGAACCGGTACTAGCGGGGGGCCGGGTTGGTGAGCAGTTCTTC.

This clonotype showed up many times. The chain links TRBV9 to TRBJ1-1; TRBD1 agrees at 7 bases. The CDR3 has 15 amino acids. CDR1 is SGDLS and CDR2 is YYNGEE in the germline V gene. J was trimmed by 3 bases and V by 4 bases; bases with no gene match: 9. The CDR3 DNA sequence: TGTGCCAGCAGCAGCCGACAGGGATTGGACACTGAAGCTTTCTTT. Translation: CASSSRQGLDTEAFF.

This clonotype was observed at least ten times. The CDR3 loop is CASSRGQSSYNSPLHF. The CDR3, as DNA: TGTGCCAGCAGCAGGGGACAGAGCTCCTATAATTCACCCCTCCACTTT. The chain has TRBV3-1 and TRBJ1-6; TRBD1 agrees at 7 bases. CDR1 LGHDT and CDR2 YNNKEL come from the germline V gene (reference sequence). This CDR3 region has 16 residues. With 5 bases clipped from V and 0 bases from J, the junction kept 4 bases outside the gene matches.

Turning to this clonotype: Given a far larger clone just one base away, this is likely a sequencing read error. J is TRBJ2-3 and V is TRBV6-4; D may be TRBD2 (5 bases). V was shortened by 7 bases and J by 0 bases, with 17 bases between the two germline ends. The CDR3 has 16 amino acids. The germline V gene has CDR1 MRHNA and CDR2 SNTAGT. The CDR3 nucleotides read TGTGCCAGCAATATGGGCGGGTCATCAAGCACAGATACGCAGTATTTT. Protein sequence: CASNMGGSSSTDTQYF.

This clonotype was counted at least ten times. CDR3 coding DNA: TGCAGTGCATGGGGACAGGATAACACTGAAGCTTTCTTT. Protein sequence: CSAWGQDNTEAFF. This chain joins TRBV20-1 and TRBJ1-1; 8 bases are shared with TRBD1. Looked up from germline, CDR1 is DFQATT and CDR2 is SNEGSKA (reference sequence). Trimming removed 6 bases from V and 2 bases from J; junction bases left unmatched: 5. The CDR3 consists of 13 residues.

This clonotype was seen many times. The V gene is TRBV3-1, the J gene TRBJ2-2; TRBD1 might be the D (6 bases). CDR3 length: 14 amino acids. Germline V CDR1 and CDR2: LGHDT, YNNKEL (reference sequence). V lost 4 bases to trimming and J lost 2 bases, with 8 bases between them. This CDR3 is CASSLQGNTGELFF. The CDR3 nucleotides read TGTGCCAGCAGCCTACAGGGTAACACCGGGGAGCTGTTTTTT.

The table lists this clonotype with many counts. The chain combines TRBV15 with TRBJ1-3, with D unclear. The CDR3 loop spans 16 amino acids. Trimming pared 3 bases from V and 0 bases from J, leaving 12 bases between. Germline values: CDR1 LNHNV, CDR2 YYDKDF (reference sequence). The CDR3 region is CATSRDAAGSGNTIYF. The CDR3 DNA follows: TGTGCCACCAGCAGGGACGCGGCAGGCTCTGGAAACACCATATATTTT.

This clonotype appeared many times. This chain links TRBV20-1 with TRBJ1-5; the match to TRBD1 covers 8 bases. In germline, CDR1 is DFQATT, CDR2 SNEGSKA (reference sequence). This CDR3 comprises 13 residues. The V gene end was trimmed by 7 bases and the J gene end by 4 bases; junction bases not matched to a gene: 6. The CDR3 coding sequence is TGCAGTGTCTCTGGACAGGGTAATCAGCCCCAGCATTTT. It yields the protein CSVSGQGNQPQHF.

This clonotype has ten or more counts. CDR3 loop: CASSYGTGSTNYGYTF. For the CDR3, the DNA is TGTGCCAGCAGTTACGGGACAGGTTCTACTAACTATGGCTACACCTTC. The chain links TRBV6-5 to TRBJ1-2; 8 nucleotides match TRBD1. V lost 2 bases, J lost 0 bases, and 5 bases stayed unmatched. This CDR3 has 16 residues. CDR1 MNHEY and CDR2 SVGAGI come from the germline V gene.

With regard to this clonotype: A much larger clonotype is one base distant, so this may be a read error. The chain carries TRBV12-3 or TRBV12-4 and TRBJ1-1; a weak D match, TRBD1 (5 bases). The CDR3 has 13 amino acids. The V end was cut by 1 base, the J end by 6 bases, with 9 bases between. CDR3 bases: TGTGCCAGCAGTTTAGGCAGGGCTTCTGAAGCTTTCTTT. This encodes CASSLGRASEAFF.

Worth noting for this clonotype: No conserved phenylalanine or tryptophan is present at the end of the CDR3, so a read error is the likely explanation. It is unclear where the CDR3 begins or ends on the DNA, so no DNA is shown, and the CDR3 is as TCRdb lists it. The V and J genes are TRBV2 and TRBJ1-2. The germline gives CDR1 SNHLY, CDR2 FYNNEI. The CDR3 spans 14 residues, counting both ends. The CDR3 loop reads CASSDGGDELWLHL.